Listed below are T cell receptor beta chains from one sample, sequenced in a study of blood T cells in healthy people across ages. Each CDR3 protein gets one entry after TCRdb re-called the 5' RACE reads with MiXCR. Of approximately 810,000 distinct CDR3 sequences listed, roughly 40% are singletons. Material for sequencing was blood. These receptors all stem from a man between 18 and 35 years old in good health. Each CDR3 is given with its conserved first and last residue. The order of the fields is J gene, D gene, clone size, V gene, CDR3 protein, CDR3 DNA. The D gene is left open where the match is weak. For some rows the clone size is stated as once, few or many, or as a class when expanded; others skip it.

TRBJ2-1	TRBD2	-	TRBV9	CASSVGGTSGYNEQFF	TGTGCCAGCAGCGTAGGTGGGACTAGCGGCTACAATGAGCAGTTCTTC
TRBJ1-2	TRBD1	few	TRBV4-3	CASSQPDRVDGYTF	TGCGCCAGCAGCCAGCCGGACAGGGTAGATGGCTACACCTTC
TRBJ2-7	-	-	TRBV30	CAWSHLNEQYF	TGTGCCTGGAGTCATTTGAACGAGCAGTACTTC
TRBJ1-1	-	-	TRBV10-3	CAISERLQGLNTEAFF	TGTGCCATCAGTGAGCGACTACAGGGATTGAACACTGAAGCTTTCTTT
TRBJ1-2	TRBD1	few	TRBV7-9	CASSRPTGYGYTF	TGTGCCAGCAGCCGACCGACAGGGTATGGCTACACCTTC
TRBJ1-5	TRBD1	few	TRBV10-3	CAISRTGGFQPQHF	TGTGCCATCAGTCGGACAGGGGGCTTTCAGCCCCAGCATTTT
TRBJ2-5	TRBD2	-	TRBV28	CASSVGGNQETQYF	TGTGCCAGCAGTGTGGGAGGGAACCAAGAGACCCAGTACTTC
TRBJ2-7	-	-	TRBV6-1	CASNLDSYEQYF	TGTGCCAGCAACTTAGACAGTTACGAGCAGTACTTC
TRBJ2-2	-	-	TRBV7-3	CASSFGPISNTGELFF	TGTGCCAGCAGCTTCGGACCGATCTCGAACACCGGGGAGCTGTTTTTT
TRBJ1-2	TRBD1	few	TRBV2	CASSEAQTGADGYTF	TGTGCCAGCAGTGAAGCGCAGACAGGGGCTGATGGCTACACCTTC
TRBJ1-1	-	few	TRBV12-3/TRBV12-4	CASSSGAGFDTEAFF	TGTGCCAGTAGTTCGGGGGCCGGATTCGACACTGAAGCTTTCTTT
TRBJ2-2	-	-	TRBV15	CATSRALNGELFF	TGTGCCACCAGCAGAGCCCTCAACGGGGAGCTGTTTTTT
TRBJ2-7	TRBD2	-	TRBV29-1	CSLISGGDAEQYF	TGCAGTCTAATTAGCGGGGGGGATGCCGAGCAGTACTTC
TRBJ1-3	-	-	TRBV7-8	CASSERTTSGNTIYF	TGTGCCAGCAGCGAAAGGACAACATCTGGAAACACCATATATTTT
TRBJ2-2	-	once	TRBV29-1	CSVGLAERRAGELFF	TGCAGCGTTGGTCTGGCAGAACGTCGCGCCGGGGAGCTGTTTTTT
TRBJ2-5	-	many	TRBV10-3	CAISESGGYQETQYF	TGTGCCATCAGTGAGTCAGGAGGGTACCAAGAGACCCAGTACTTC
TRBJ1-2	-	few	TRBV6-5	CASSYLRTGGSNYGYTF	TGTGCCAGCAGTTACCTTAGGACTGGGGGGTCTAACTATGGCTACACCTTC
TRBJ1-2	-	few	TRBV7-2	CASSLPLGRNYGYTF	TGTGCCAGCAGCTTACCTCTGGGCAGGAACTATGGCTACACCTTC
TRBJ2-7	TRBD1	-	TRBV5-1	CASSPSGTATYEQYF	TGCGCCAGCAGCCCGTCCGGGACAGCGACCTACGAGCAGTACTTC
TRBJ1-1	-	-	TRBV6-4	CASSASSVSEAFF	TGTGCCAGCAGTGCATCGAGTGTCTCTGAAGCTTTCTTT
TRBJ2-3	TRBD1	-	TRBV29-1	CSVETTGDATDTQYF	TGCAGCGTTGAGACGACAGGGGATGCCACAGATACGCAGTATTTT
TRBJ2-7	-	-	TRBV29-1	CSAGTSYEQYF	TGCAGCGCAGGGACCTCCTACGAGCAGTACTTC
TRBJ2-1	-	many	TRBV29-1	CSVEGRRDPYNEQFF	TGCAGCGTTGAGGGCCGACGGGACCCCTACAATGAGCAGTTCTTC
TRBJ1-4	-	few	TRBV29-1	CSVAPPGDTGEKLFF	TGCAGCGTTGCACCTCCGGGGGACACGGGTGAAAAACTGTTTTTT
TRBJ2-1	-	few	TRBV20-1	CSAYTATYNEQFF	TGCAGTGCGTACACAGCCACCTACAATGAGCAGTTCTTC
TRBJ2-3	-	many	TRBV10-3	CAISDGRGQRYF	TGTGCCATCAGTGACGGACGAGGTCAGCGGTATTTT
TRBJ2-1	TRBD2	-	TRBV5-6	CASSLGLAGVSSYNEQFF	TGTGCCAGCAGCTTGGGGCTAGCGGGTGTTAGCTCCTACAATGAGCAGTTCTTC
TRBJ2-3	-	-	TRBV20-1	CSANSATTQYF	TGCAGTGCTAATAGCGCTACCACGCAGTATTTT
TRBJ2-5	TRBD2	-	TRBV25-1	CASSDAGGPRQETQYF	TGTGCCAGCAGTGACGCGGGGGGGCCTCGTCAAGAGACCCAGTACTTC
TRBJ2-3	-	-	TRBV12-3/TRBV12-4	CTSSLAGTDAQYF	TGTACCAGCAGTTTAGCGGGGACAGATGCGCAGTATTTT
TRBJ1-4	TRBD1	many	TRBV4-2	CASSQEGDSVGEKLFF	TGTGCCAGCAGCCAAGAGGGGGACAGTGTAGGGGAAAAACTGTTTTTT
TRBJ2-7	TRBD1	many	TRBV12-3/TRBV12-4	CASSFRGLHEQYF	TGTGCCAGCAGTTTTAGGGGGCTCCACGAGCAGTACTTC
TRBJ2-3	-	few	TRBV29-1	CSASDGSILDTQYF	TGCAGCGCCTCGGACGGCTCCATCCTAGATACGCAGTATTTT
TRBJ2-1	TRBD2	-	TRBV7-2	CASSQGLAAPANEQFF	TGCGCCAGCAGCCAGGGACTAGCGGCGCCGGCGAATGAGCAGTTCTTC
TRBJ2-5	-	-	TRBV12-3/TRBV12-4	CASSPDRRKQTQYF	TGTGCCAGCAGTCCTGATAGGCGAAAACAGACCCAGTACTTC
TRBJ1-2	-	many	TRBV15	CATSRDYRRDINYGYTF	TGTGCCACCAGCAGAGATTACAGGAGAGACATTAACTATGGCTACACCTTC
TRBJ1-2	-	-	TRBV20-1	CSATVGGEETYYGYTF	TGCAGTGCCACGGTCGGCGGGGAAGAGACGTATTATGGCTACACCTTC
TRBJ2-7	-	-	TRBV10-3	CAISADQGPCEQYF	TGTGCCATCAGTGCGGACCAGGGCCCCTGCGAGCAGTACTTC
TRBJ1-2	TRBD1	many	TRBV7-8	CASSLESQGPRNYGYTF	TGTGCCAGCAGCTTAGAATCACAGGGGCCGAGGAACTATGGCTACACCTTC
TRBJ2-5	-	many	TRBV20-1	CSARDGVIQETQYF	TGCAGTGCTAGAGATGGGGTGATTCAAGAGACCCAGTACTTC
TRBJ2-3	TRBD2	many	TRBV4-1	CASSLRGGFTDTQYF	TGCGCCAGCAGCCTACGGGGGGGATTCACAGATACGCAGTATTTT
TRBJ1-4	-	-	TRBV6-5	CASSSTVNEKLFF	TGTGCCAGCAGTTCTACCGTGAATGAAAAACTGTTTTTT
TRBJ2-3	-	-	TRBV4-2	CASSLQPGEGTDTQYF	TGTGCCAGCAGCCTTCAGCCGGGTGAGGGCACAGATACGCAGTATTTT
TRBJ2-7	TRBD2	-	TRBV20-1	CSAPGLAGDPPSYEQYF	TGCAGTGCTCCCGGACTAGCGGGAGACCCTCCCTCCTACGAGCAGTACTTC